This T cell receptor (beta chain) was captured by sequencing in a study of blood T cell repertoires in COVID-19. With V trimmed by 3 bases and J by 5 bases, 3 bases remained unmatched. The germline CDR1 and CDR2 sequences are SGHTA and FQGNSA. This CDR3 spans 13 amino acids. The repertoire was sequenced with immunoSEQ multiplex PCR; TCRdb's copy has only in-frame clones and lacks some. In the table there are tens of thousands of clones, roughly 90% of which are singletons. Source material: peripheral blood. The gene calls are TRBV7-2 and TRBJ2-7, with 8 nucleotides matching TRBD2. The clonotype originates from a woman aged 45 to 65 with acute or convalescent COVID-19. CDR3 in DNA: TGTGCCAGCAGCTTCGGGAGGGCCGACGAGCAGTACTTC. This encodes CASSFGRADEQYF.